These T cell receptor beta chains were read from a single sample in a study of T-cell memory formation after mild COVID-19. In TCRdb, the 5' RACE reads were re-called with MiXCR into one record per CDR3 protein. The sample carries more than 10,000 distinct CDR3 sequences, about 14% recorded once. The sequencing sample was made of PBMCs or a T cell subset sorted from them (not recorded which). The receptors originated from a man in his late teens or twenties who had mild COVID-19 (a few samples of this study predate the infection). Cell type and time point are not known. Both conserved end residues are part of each CDR3. Fields, in order: CDR3 DNA, CDR3 protein, V gene, CDR3 length, J gene, D gene, clone size. The D gene is left open where the match is weak. Some rows mark clone size as missing; the rest say once, few, many or name a class of expanded clone.

TGTGCCCGCAACGGGTCAATCACAGATACGCAGTATTTT,CARNGSITDTQYF,TRBV5-6,13,TRBJ2-3,.,many
TGTGCCAGCAGCCAAGAGGGGGCTCTCGGTACACCCCTCCACTTT,CASSQEGALGTPLHF,TRBV14,15,TRBJ1-6,.,many
TGTGCCAGCAGTGACTCGCGGGGGCCAATGGATACGCAGTATTTT,CASSDSRGPMDTQYF,TRBV6-4,15,TRBJ2-3,.,few
TGTGCCCCCGGGCGGGGACTAGCGGGGTCCCAATTGGAGACCCAGTACTTC,CAPGRGLAGSQLETQYF,TRBV6-4,17,TRBJ2-5,TRBD2,many
TGCGCCAGCAGCAAAAGACAGACGAAAGCGAACACCGGGGAGCTGTTTTTT,CASSKRQTKANTGELFF,TRBV5-1,17,TRBJ2-2,.,many
TGCGCCAGCAGCCAAGAGTTCCGCACCGGGGAGCTGTTTTTT,CASSQEFRTGELFF,TRBV4-3,14,TRBJ2-2,.,many
TGTGCCAGCAGTGTTATCGGGGATGGTGGTACTGAAGCTTTCTTT,CASSVIGDGGTEAFF,TRBV2,15,TRBJ1-1,.,.
TGCGCCAGCAGTGGGGCCCTACTCGTCGGGGAGCTGTTTTTT,CASSGALLVGELFF,TRBV10-2,14,TRBJ2-2,.,medium-sized
TGTGCCAGCACCCCGGGGGGCGAGCAGTACTTC,CASTPGGEQYF,TRBV12-3/TRBV12-4,11,TRBJ2-7,TRBD2,.
TGTGCCAGCAGTAGTGAACAGGGGGCTCTGGATGAGCAGTTCTTC,CASSSEQGALDEQFF,TRBV6-1,15,TRBJ2-1,TRBD1,many
TGTGCCAGCAGTTCGGGACGCACACAGCGAGCGGGTGAGCAGTTCTTC,CASSSGRTQRAGEQFF,TRBV28,16,TRBJ2-1,.,many
TGCGCCAGCAGCCAAGATCTGGCCGGAACTGAAGCTTTT,CASSQDLAGTEAF,TRBV4-3,13,TRBJ1-1,.,.
TGTGCCACCCCAGCTTATACTGACAACCCGCCCTACGAGCAGTACTTC,CATPAYTDNPPYEQYF,TRBV12-3/TRBV12-4,16,TRBJ2-7,.,.
TGTGCCAGCAGCCCCTGGACGGGGAACACTGAAGCTTTCTTT,CASSPWTGNTEAFF,TRBV11-1,14,TRBJ1-1,.,few
TGTGCCAGCAGCGATCCCAAAGACTCTGGGGCCAAAGTCCTGACTTTC,CASSDPKDSGAKVLTF,TRBV9,16,TRBJ2-6,.,many
TGTGCCAGCACCGACAGGGTTGGCACCGGGGAGCTGTTTTTT,CASTDRVGTGELFF,TRBV6-5,14,TRBJ2-2,TRBD1,many
TGTGCCAGCAGCCGCAGGGCGTACACTGAAGCTTTCTTT,CASSRRAYTEAFF,TRBV7-6,13,TRBJ1-1,.,many
TGCAGTGCTAGCCCCACTATTCCGGGACTAGGTTACACCGGGGAGCTGTTTTTT,CSASPTIPGLGYTGELFF,TRBV20-1,18,TRBJ2-2,TRBD2,many
TGCAGCGTCCCGAGAAGGGGAGGCACCGGGGAGCTGTTTTTT,CSVPRRGGTGELFF,TRBV29-1,14,TRBJ2-2,.,many
TGTGCCAGCAGCTTAATCGGACTAGCGGATAGCACAGATACGCAGTATTTT,CASSLIGLADSTDTQYF,TRBV7-3,17,TRBJ2-3,TRBD2,many
TGTGCCAGCAGGGACAGGGGGCCTGGCTACACCTTC,CASRDRGPGYTF,TRBV2,12,TRBJ1-2,TRBD1,many
TGTGCCAGCAAGGCCGGGAGCCCGGGTTCACCCCTCCACTTT,CASKAGSPGSPLHF,TRBV6-1,14,TRBJ1-6,.,few
TGTGCCAGCAGCTTAATTGTTAGCGGGGGTACCTCCTACGAGCAGTACTTC,CASSLIVSGGTSYEQYF,TRBV7-9,17,TRBJ2-7,TRBD2,.
TGTGCCAGCAGTTTGGGTACTTCCCAGCCCCAGCATTTT,CASSLGTSQPQHF,TRBV27,13,TRBJ1-5,.,many
TGTGCCAGCGCGAGGGGTAGGACTGAAGCTTTCTTT,CASARGRTEAFF,TRBV7-2,12,TRBJ1-1,.,many
TGTGCCAGCAGTTCCGTCATGGGGACGGACCAAGATACGCAGTATTTT,CASSSVMGTDQDTQYF,TRBV6-5,16,TRBJ2-3,.,medium-sized
TGCGCCAGCAGCCAAGACGGGGCGGATTACGAGCAGTACTTC,CASSQDGADYEQYF,TRBV4-1,14,TRBJ2-7,.,many
TGTGCCAGCAGCTTAGGAGGCCTAGCGGGGGGGCAGTTCTTC,CASSLGGLAGGQFF,TRBV7-2,14,TRBJ2-1,TRBD2,many
TGTGCCAGCAGTTACGATATATCCCTCTTCAGACACTTC,CASSYDISLFRHF,TRBV6-2/TRBV6-3,13,TRBJ2-7,.,many